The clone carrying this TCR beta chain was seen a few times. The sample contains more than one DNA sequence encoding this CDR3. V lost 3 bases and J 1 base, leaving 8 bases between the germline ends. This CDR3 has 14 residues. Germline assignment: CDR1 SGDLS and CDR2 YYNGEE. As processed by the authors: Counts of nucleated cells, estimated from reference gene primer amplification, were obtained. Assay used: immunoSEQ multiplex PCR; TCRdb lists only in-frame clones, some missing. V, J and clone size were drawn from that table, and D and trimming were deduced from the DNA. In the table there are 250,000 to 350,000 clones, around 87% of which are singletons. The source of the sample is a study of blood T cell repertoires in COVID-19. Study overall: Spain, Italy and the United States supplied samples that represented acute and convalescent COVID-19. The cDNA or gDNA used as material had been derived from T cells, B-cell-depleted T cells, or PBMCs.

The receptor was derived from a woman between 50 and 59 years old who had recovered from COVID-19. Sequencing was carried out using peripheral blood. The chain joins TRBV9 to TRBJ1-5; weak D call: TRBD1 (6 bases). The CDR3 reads CASSGGQSNQPQHF. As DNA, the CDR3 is TGTGCCAGCAGCGGTGGACAGAGCAATCAGCCCCAGCATTTT.